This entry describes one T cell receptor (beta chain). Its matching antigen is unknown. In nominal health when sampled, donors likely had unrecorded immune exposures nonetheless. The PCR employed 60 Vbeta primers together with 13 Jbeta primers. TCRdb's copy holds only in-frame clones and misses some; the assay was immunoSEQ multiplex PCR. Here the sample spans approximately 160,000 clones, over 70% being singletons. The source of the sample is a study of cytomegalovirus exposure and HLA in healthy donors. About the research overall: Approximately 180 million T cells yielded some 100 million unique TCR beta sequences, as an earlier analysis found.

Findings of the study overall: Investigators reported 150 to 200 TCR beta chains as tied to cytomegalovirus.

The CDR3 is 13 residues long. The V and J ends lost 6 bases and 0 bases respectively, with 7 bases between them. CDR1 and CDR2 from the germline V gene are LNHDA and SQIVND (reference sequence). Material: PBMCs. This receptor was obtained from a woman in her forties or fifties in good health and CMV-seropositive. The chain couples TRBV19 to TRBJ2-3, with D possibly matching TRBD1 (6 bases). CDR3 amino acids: CASRGASTDTQYF. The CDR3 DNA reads TGTGCCAGTAGGGGGGCTAGCACAGATACGCAGTATTTT.